The 7 T cell receptor beta chains listed next were all sequenced from one sample in a study of blood T cell repertoires in COVID-19. The repertoire was sequenced with immunoSEQ multiplex PCR; TCRdb's copy has only in-frame clones and lacks some. The sample includes fewer than 150,000 clones, approximately 80% seen only once; the top ten take almost 6.5%. Sequencing was performed on peripheral blood. Receptors were obtained from a human donor in a cohort sampled during active COVID-19.

The CDR3 nucleotides read TGTGCCAGCAGTTTACTAGGCCAGCCCCAGCATTTT. It encodes CASSLLGQPQHF. The J gene is TRBJ1-5, the V gene TRBV12-3 or TRBV12-4; D gene uncertain. V was clipped by 2 bases and J by 7 bases, with 6 bases between them. CDR3 length: 12 amino acids.

This chain joins TRBV5-4 and TRBJ1-5; tentatively, D is TRBD1 (6 bases). This CDR3 is 14 amino acids long. The V end was cut by 3 bases, the J end by 4 bases, with 11 bases between. Germline lookup yields CDR1 SGHNT and CDR2 YYREEE (reference sequence). The CDR3 region is CASSSQGINQPQHF. CDR3 in DNA: TGTGCCAGCAGCTCACAGGGAATTAATCAGCCCCAGCATTTT.

The chain carries TRBV4-2 and TRBJ2-3; possibly TRBD1 for D (6 bases). CDR3 length equals 15 residues. CDR1 and CDR2 from the germline V gene are LGHNA and YNFKEQ. V gave up 2 bases and J gave up 4 bases, with 13 bases separating them. This chain's CDR3 is CASSQTGIGADTQYF. CDR3 nucleotides: TGTGCCAGCAGCCAAACAGGGATAGGAGCAGATACGCAGTATTTT.

V is TRBV6-1 and J is TRBJ1-1; D unclear. V shed 2 bases and J shed 3 bases, with 13 bases lying between them. The CDR3 totals 15 residues. Germline CDR1 reads MNHNS; CDR2 reads SASEGT. The CDR3 DNA reads as TGTGCCAGCAGTGAAAGGCCAGCGAGGGACACTGAAGCTTTCTTT. This sequence encodes CASSERPARDTEAFF.

Comment on this clone: At one end, the junction sequence differs from germline, possibly due to a read error. V is TRBV3-1 (or the pseudogene TRBV3-2) and J is TRBJ1-2; 9 bases are a match to TRBD1. CDR1 is LGHDT, CDR2 YNNKEL, per germline (reference sequence). The CDR3 sequence is 12 residues long. The CDR3 sequence is CASSQGLGQGAF. The CDR3 nucleotides read TGTGCCAGCAGCCAAGGACTGGGACAGGGTGCCTTC.

The V gene is TRBV19, the J gene TRBJ1-1, with TRBD1 identical over 8 bases. The V segment lost 6 bases and the J segment 3 bases; nucleotides outside the gene matches: 12. Looked up from germline, CDR1 is LNHDA and CDR2 is SQIVND (reference sequence). There are 16 residues in the CDR3. The CDR3 here is CASRKPTGQVDTEAFF. The CDR3 DNA reads TGTGCCAGTAGAAAACCTACGGGACAGGTGGACACTGAAGCTTTCTTT.

CDR3 protein: CASNHGGFTDTQYF. The CDR3 DNA reads as TGTGCCAGCAACCACGGGGGGTTCACAGATACGCAGTATTTT. The genes are TRBV5-4 and TRBJ2-3; 7 nucleotides agree with TRBD2. CDR1 and CDR2 from the germline V gene are SGHNT and YYREEE (reference sequence). The junction had 6 bases not matched to a gene; V was cut back by 6 bases and J by 2 bases. CDR3 length: 14 residues.